This T cell receptor beta chain derives from a study of molecular identifiers for immune sequencing clone quantification (dated by TCRdb to the late 2010s). General notes on the study: For a replicate experiment, RNA from 20,000 or 100,000 naive CD8 T cells was divided into five aliquots, and four of the five aliquots were sequenced. This methods study used CD8 T cells to benchmark TCR RNA copy counting and molecular-identifier clustering-based TCR repertoire sequencing (MIDCIRS). Overall results and qualifications from the work: Spiked-in Jurkat TCR RNA equivalent to a single cell was reported to be detectable even among over 800,000 naive CD8 T cells. Modeling estimated 2.5 to 3 recovered TCR RNA copies per cell, compared with 8.5 to 10 by digital PCR, which implies around 30% capture efficiency. Without barcode sub-clustering, chimeric consensus sequences inflated TCR diversity; chimeras reached as high as 47%. Clones above 20 RNA copies held over 98% of molecules in CMV-specific effector cells but under 1% in naive cells. The naive libraries included spiked-in Jurkat TCR RNA (10 copies' worth), and this RNA is not part of the donor repertoire. The sizes of highly expanded clones could end up underestimated when identical TCR molecules share a barcode.

Receptor libraries were prepared by PCR. The run used a NextSeq 500. Preparation of bulk TCR libraries followed a previously described approach, with the TCR primers listed in Table S5. Purification of total RNA was performed with the Qiagen AllPrep DNA/RNA kit. Before analysis, reads from multiple sequencing runs of the same library were pooled. In the original analysis: Reads were retained only if the reads had an exact TCR constant sequence, and the retained reads were trimmed to 150 nt and grouped according to their 12-nt molecular barcodes. Reads inside each barcode group were sub-clustered using a 15% Levenshtein threshold, and a quality-weighted consensus sequence was constructed for each RNA molecule. Non-functional sequences were removed, as were lower-count sequences one edit away from another. Barcode sub-clusters with fewer than 20% of the maximum read count were removed, based on fitting two negative binomial distributions. Starting from the raw public reads, TCRdb applied fastp trimming at Q25, assembled clones with MiXCR and retained in-frame beta chains. Every CDR3 protein is listed once, alongside the most common genes and DNA of its rows. The V and J calls shown here were made by TCRdb, not taken from the authors' results. Present in this sample are roughly 630,000 distinct CDR3 sequences, roughly 23% of which were seen just once. Clones ranked in the top ten supply about 0.8% of the sample.

Note on this clonotype: Its antigen is currently not known. A much larger clone sits a single nucleotide away, making a read error possible.

Libraries of naive CD8 T cells were built from around 20,000 to 1,000,000 sorted cells, with 10%, 30% or 50% of the purified RNA used. On a BD FACSAria II, naive CD8 T cells were FACS-sorted as CD8+CD4-CCR7+CD45RA+ and collected into RLT Plus buffer. To test detection sensitivity, Jurkat RNA equal to around nine TCR copies was added to samples of about 18,000-1,100,000 naive CD8 T cells. Enrichment of CD8 T cells was performed with RosetteSep CD8+ T Cell Enrichment Cocktail and Ficoll-Paque, after which ACK red cell lysis was carried out. The source material was naive CD8+ T cells from blood, with Jurkat cell RNA spiked in. The cell subset or site label, as the study defines it: FACS-sorted CD8+CD4-CCR7+CD45RA+ naive T cells. This clonotype originated in a human donor in good health. Some libraries in this study had Jurkat cell RNA spiked in.

Here the CDR3 is given as CASSKGQLNLYNPPLHF. The nucleotides are TGCGCCAGCAGCAAGGGACAGCTCAACCTATATAATCCACCCCTCCACTTT. The chain is made from TRBV5-1 and TRBJ1-6; 7 central bases correspond to TRBD1. The germline V gene encodes CDR1 SGHRS and CDR2 YFSETQ. The CDR3 has 17 amino acids, counting the end cysteine and phenylalanine. The CDR3 DNA has 51 bases and is translated from base 1.